Listed here is a single T cell receptor beta chain. Its antigen is unidentified. This entry comes from a study of early T cells in non-severe SARS-CoV-2 infection. Findings of the study overall: The study's VDJdb matching favored anti-spike CD8 responses and missed private and CD4 specificities.

Each CDR3 protein is one row after TCRdb ran MiXCR on the 5' RACE reads. The data contain tens of thousands of distinct CDR3 sequences, 9% to 10% of them singletons. V was clipped by 8 bases and J by 6 bases, with 20 bases between them. The CDR3 is 14 residues long. Germline V gene lookup returns CDR1 MNHEY and CDR2 SVGEGT. The starting material was whole blood, obtained at baseline. This chain joins TRBV6-2 or TRBV6-3 and TRBJ2-7, with D maybe TRBD2 (6 bases). The sequence derives from an adult who was a healthcare worker with PCR-confirmed SARS-CoV-2 infection or an uninfected control (not recorded which). DNA of the CDR3: TGTGCCAGCCGAAGGACTACCCCACCTAGCGAGCAGTACTTC. Amino acids: CASRRTTPPSEQYF.